A single sample gave rise to the 10 T cell receptor beta chains below, sequenced in a study of blood T cell repertoires in COVID-19. Method: immunoSEQ multiplex PCR; TCRdb's copy keeps in-frame clones and lacks some. This sample has 70,000 to 95,000 clones; almost 90% occur once, and the top ten carry about 1.5%. Sequencing was performed on peripheral blood. The receptors were gathered from a human donor with active COVID-19. The donor label of this sample is uncertain.

The chain carries TRBV7-2 and TRBJ1-4; 8 nucleotides align to TRBD1. Germline values: CDR1 SGHTA, CDR2 FQGNSA. Unmatched junction bases numbered 4, after V lost 3 bases and J lost 4 bases. The CDR3 totals 15 residues. The CDR3 region is CASSFDRGDNEKLFF. The CDR3 nucleotides read TGTGCCAGCAGCTTCGACAGGGGTGATAATGAAAAACTGTTTTTT.

This clone was seen once. This CDR3 is also generated by other DNA sequences in the sample. The V and J genes are TRBV7-9 and TRBJ2-1; D may be TRBD1 (6 bases). Trimming left V 1 base short and J 4 bases short, with 8 bases between. In germline, CDR1 is SEHNR, CDR2 FQNEAQ (reference sequence). CDR3 length: 14 amino acids. The CDR3 loop is CASSLGQGYNEQFF. In DNA form, the CDR3 reads TGTGCCAGCAGCTTAGGTCAGGGGTACAATGAGCAGTTCTTC.

The rearrangement joins TRBV11-3 to TRBJ2-5; 7 bases match TRBD1. The length of the CDR3 is 15 residues. V lost 5 bases, J lost 1 base, and 7 bases stayed unmatched. Germline V CDR1 and CDR2: SGHNT, YENEEA. CDR3 sequence: CASSQETGIQETQYF. The DNA of the CDR3 is TGTGCCAGCAGCCAAGAGACAGGGATCCAAGAGACCCAGTACTTC.

With respect to this clone: Its ends do not fully match the called genes, so a read error is possible. The chain carries TRBV19 and TRBJ2-1, with D possibly matching TRBD2 (5 bases). The germline V gene has CDR1 LNHDA and CDR2 SQIVND (reference sequence). The CDR3 covers 15 residues. CDR3 sequence (DNA): TGTGCCAGTAGGATAGCGCTGAGCTCCTACAATGAGCAGTTCTTC. It yields the protein CASRIALSSYNEQFF.

The chain combines TRBV5-1 with TRBJ2-5; the match to TRBD2 covers 7 bases. Germline V gene sequence: CDR1 SGHRS, CDR2 YFSETQ. V dropped 4 bases and J dropped 4; count of bases not matched to a gene: 10. The CDR3 runs 15 residues. CDR3 nucleotide sequence: TGCGCCAGCAGCAAAGGGACTAACCCGTTAGAGACCCAGTACTTC. Translation: CASSKGTNPLETQYF.

V and J are TRBV5-6 and TRBJ2-1; D possibly corresponds to TRBD2 (5 bases). Germline CDR1 is SGHDT and CDR2 is YYEEEE. There are 13 residues in the CDR3. Trimming took off 0 bases at V and 4 bases at J, with 5 bases between the two ends. For the CDR3, the DNA is TGTGCCAGCAGCTTGGGAGGGTACAATGAGCAGTTCTTC. Protein: CASSLGGYNEQFF.

This rearrangement joins TRBV5-1 to TRBJ1-1; D is perhaps TRBD1 (5 bases). V was clipped by 0 bases and J by 2 bases, with 8 bases between them. The CDR3 is 14 residues long. Germline V gene data show CDR1 as SGHRS and CDR2 as YFSETQ. CDR3 DNA: TGCGCCAGCAGCTTGGCTCAGGGAAACACTGAAGCTTTCTTT. This codes for CASSLAQGNTEAFF.

The gene calls are TRBV7-8 and TRBJ2-1, with 10 bases matching TRBD2. The CDR3 sequence is 15 residues long. J lost 3 bases, V lost 5 bases, and 4 bases had no gene match. Germline assignment: CDR1 SGHVS and CDR2 FQNEAQ. The CDR3 DNA is TGTGCCAGCAGCCAGGGGACTAGCGACTACAATGAGCAGTTCTTC. It translates to CASSQGTSDYNEQFF.

This sequence joins TRBV29-1 and TRBJ1-2; TRBD1 matches at 7 bases. Germline CDR1 is SQVTM and CDR2 is ANQGSEA. With V trimmed by 7 bases and J by 4 bases, 6 bases remained unmatched. The CDR3 is 12 residues long. The CDR3 region is CSAEQGSYGYTF. CDR3 coding DNA: TGCAGCGCCGAACAGGGGAGCTATGGCTACACCTTC. The full variable domain, with the rest looked up from reference TRBV29-1 and TRBJ1-2, is SAVISQKPSRDICQRGTSLTIQCQVDSQVTMMFWYRQQPGQSLTLIATANQGSEATYESGFVIDKFPISRPNLTFSTLTVSNMSPEDSSIYLCSAEQGSYGYTFGSGTRLTVV.

The J gene is TRBJ1-5, the V gene TRBV5-5; TRBD1 is a possible D gene (6 bases). Germline V gene data show CDR1 as SGHKS and CDR2 as YYEKEE (reference sequence). V was shortened by 4 bases and J by 2 bases, with 13 bases between the two germline ends. The CDR3 has 15 residues. In nucleotides, the CDR3 is TGTGCCAGCAGCGTAACAGGGTCGGGCAATCAGCCCCAGCATTTT. Amino acids: CASSVTGSGNQPQHF.